The 17 T cell receptor beta chains below all came from one sample that was sequenced in a study of CXCR3-negative and CXCR3-positive naive CD8 T cells. Through 5' RACE with UMI labels, the TRB cDNA libraries were prepared. TCRdb re-called the 5' RACE reads and catalogs CDR3 proteins one per entry, DNA excluded. Here the sample table reports 100,000 to 150,000 distinct CDR3 sequences. Sample: naive CXCR3- CD8+ T cells from blood. Sample subset: CD45RO-CCR7+CD27+CD95- naive CD8+ T cells lacking CXCR3 (TNR3-). All receptors come from a human donor in good health. Some clones in this sample may be carry-over from other donors' samples.

This rearrangement joins TRBV7-2 to TRBJ2-7; the D call of TRBD1 rests on TCRdb alone, since no DNA is present to check it. Germline V gene data show CDR1 as SGHTA and CDR2 as FQGNSA. The CDR3 is 14 residues long. The CDR3 loop reads CASSLGGPSYEQYF.

This chain uses TRBV7-8 with TRBJ2-2. In germline, CDR1 is SGHVS, CDR2 FQNEAQ. This CDR3 has 15 residues. CDR3 sequence reads: CASSLLLSDTGELFF. Filled out from reference TRBV7-8 and TRBJ2-2, the complete variable domain reads GAGVSQSPRYKVAKRGQDVALRCDPISGHVSLFWYQQALGQGPEFLTYFQNEAQLDKSGLPSDRFFAERPEGSVSTLKIQRTQQEDSAVYLCASSLLLSDTGELFFGEGSRLTVL.

The CDR3 sequence is CASSVGEPGELFF. V is TRBV4-1 and J is TRBJ2-2. Germline CDR1 MGHRA, CDR2 YSYEKL. This CDR3 is built from 13 residues.

The CDR3: CASSPGLAGNYNEQFF. The chain joins TRBV9 to TRBJ2-1; TCRdb calls TRBD2, which cannot be checked without DNA. This CDR3 comprises 16 residues. CDR1 and CDR2 from the germline V gene are SGDLS and YYNGEE.

J is TRBJ2-3 and V is TRBV21-1; TCRdb outputs TRBD2, but without DNA this stays unchecked. TRBV21-1 is a pseudogene locus. There are 19 residues in the CDR3. CDR3 amino acids: CASSNLDSGSASSTDTQYF.

The chain links TRBV6-5 to TRBJ2-1. CDR1 and CDR2 (germline): MNHEY, SVGAGI. The CDR3 consists of 16 residues. The CDR3 protein is CASSYSLGGPYNEQFF.

This sequence joins TRBV29-1 and TRBJ2-3; TCRdb names TRBD2, which stays unverified in the absence of DNA. Germline CDR1 SQVTM, CDR2 ANQGSEA. The CDR3 totals 13 residues. The CDR3 is CSAAGYATDTQYF.

The chain carries TRBV5-1 and TRBJ2-5. The germline gives CDR1 SGHRS, CDR2 YFSETQ. The length of the CDR3 is 13 residues. CDR3 protein: CASSLWDQETQYF.

The chain combines TRBV12-3 or TRBV12-4 with TRBJ2-7; with no DNA, the TCRdb D assignment of TRBD1 cannot be verified. The CDR3 runs 12 residues. CDR3 region: CASNRGAGEQYF.

This chain links TRBV7-3 with TRBJ2-7; TCRdb's D gene call, TRBD2, goes unchecked for lack of DNA. The CDR3 totals 15 residues. Germline CDR1 is SGHTA and CDR2 is FQGTGA. The chain's CDR3 is CASSLGLLGAYEQYF.

CDR3: CASSLARSLRGSYEQYF. The chain has TRBV12-3 or TRBV12-4 and TRBJ2-7; TCRdb outputs TRBD1, but without DNA this stays unchecked. The CDR3 sequence is 17 residues long.

The chain couples TRBV13 to TRBJ1-2; no DNA is available, so the TRBD1 call from TCRdb remains unchecked. Germline V gives CDR1 PRHDT, CDR2 FYEKMQ (reference sequence). The length of the CDR3 is 13 residues. The CDR3 protein is CASSFIQGLGYTF.

This chain connects TRBV28 to TRBJ2-1; TCRdb names TRBD2, which stays unverified in the absence of DNA. CDR1 and CDR2 (germline): MDHEN, SYDVKM. The CDR3 length is 15 residues. Here the CDR3 reads CASSLTSGTLNEQFF.

V and J are TRBV20-1 and TRBJ2-3; the D call from TCRdb, TRBD2, cannot be confirmed without DNA. CDR3 length equals 14 residues. Germline assignment: CDR1 DFQATT and CDR2 SNEGSKA (reference sequence). The CDR3: CSASWEVLTDTQYF.

This rearrangement joins TRBV5-1 to TRBJ1-1; TCRdb proposes TRBD1, but this gene call is untestable without DNA. This CDR3 contains 15 residues. The germline gives CDR1 SGHRS, CDR2 YFSETQ. The CDR3 loop reads CASSLVGPRGTEAFF.

V and J are TRBV29-1 and TRBJ1-1; the D gene TCRdb calls, TRBD1, cannot be checked with no DNA. Germline lookup yields CDR1 SQVTM and CDR2 ANQGSEA. This CDR3 is 15 amino acids long. CDR3 protein: CSVDQGQYTNTEAFF. Combining the CDR3 with reference TRBV29-1 and TRBJ1-1 gives the whole variable domain SAVISQKPSRDICQRGTSLTIQCQVDSQVTMMFWYRQQPGQSLTLIATANQGSEATYESGFVIDKFPISRPNLTFSTLTVSNMSPEDSSIYLCSVDQGQYTNTEAFFGQGTRLTVV.

The chain recombines TRBV27 with TRBJ1-2; without DNA, the TCRdb call of TRBD1 cannot be checked. This CDR3 has 14 amino acids. Germline-derived CDR1 and CDR2 are MNHEY and SMNVEV (reference sequence). CDR3 sequence reads: CASSPTTGNYGYTF.